Shown below are 32 T cell receptor beta chains from a single sample sequenced in a study of identifying expanded T cells in peripheral blood. Libraries were prepared by immunoSEQ multiplex PCR; TCRdb keeps only in-frame clonotypes and omits some of them. This repertoire shows 70,000 to 100,000 clones, more than 70% found once; its top ten account for about 3.9%. Sequenced: blood. The receptor source for this set is a person between 18 and 75 years old in good health.

The chain uses TRBV28 and TRBJ1-5; D possibly corresponds to TRBD1 (5 bases). Germline CDR1 reads MDHEN; CDR2 reads SYDVKM. The CDR3 totals 15 residues. Trimming cost V 3 bases and J 3 bases, with 12 bases left between them. Here the CDR3 DNA reads TGTGCCAGCAGTTTGCGCAGGGAGGCCAATCAGCCCCAGCATTTT. Its translation: CASSLRREANQPQHF. The variable domain in full, completed from reference TRBV28 and TRBJ1-5, reads DVKVTQSSRYLVKRTGEKVFLECVQDMDHENMFWYRQDPGLGLRLIYFSYDVKMKEKGDIPEGYSVSREKKERFSLILESASTNQTSMYLCASSLRREANQPQHFGDGTRLSIL.

This chain joins TRBV7-9 and TRBJ1-2, with unresolved D. This CDR3 has 14 residues. With 1 base removed from V and 4 bases from J, the gap between germline ends came to 10 bases. CDR1 is SEHNR and CDR2 is FQNEAQ in the germline V gene (reference sequence). The CDR3 here is CASSLDPVGYGYTF. Here the CDR3 DNA reads TGTGCCAGCAGCTTAGATCCAGTGGGCTATGGCTACACCTTC. The variable domain in full, with the rest retrieved from reference TRBV7-9 and TRBJ1-2, is DTGVSQNPRHKITKRGQNVTFRCDPISEHNRLYWYRQTLGQGPEFLTYFQNEAQLEKSRLLSDRFSAERPKGSFSTLEIQRTEQGDSAMYLCASSLDPVGYGYTFGSGTRLTVV.

In this sample, this clone turned up a few times. The J gene is TRBJ1-2, the V gene TRBV5-1; 11 positions agree with TRBD1. Per germline, CDR1 SGHRS and CDR2 YFSETQ. The CDR3 runs 16 residues. V trimming: 0 bases; J trimming: 6 bases; junction bases outside the gene matches: 7. The CDR3 nucleotides are TGCGCCAGCAGCTTGGCCTTGGGGACAGGGGGAGATGGCTACACCTTC. Translating gives CASSLALGTGGDGYTF.

The gene calls are TRBV5-1 and TRBJ2-6, with D maybe TRBD2 (5 bases). Deletions cut 0 bases from V and 4 bases from J, with 11 bases between. Looked up from germline, CDR1 is SGHRS and CDR2 is YFSETQ. The CDR3 totals 16 residues. Here the CDR3 reads CASSLASGTGANVLTF. DNA for the CDR3: TGCGCCAGCAGCTTGGCCTCGGGAACCGGGGCCAACGTCCTGACTTTC. Combining the CDR3 with reference TRBV5-1 and TRBJ2-6 gives the whole variable domain KAGVTQTPRYLIKTRGQQVTLSCSPISGHRSVSWYQQTPGQGLQFLFEYFSETQRNKGNFPGRFSGRQFSNSRSEMNVSTLELGDSALYLCASSLASGTGANVLTFGAGSRLTVL.

The chain couples TRBV6-5 to TRBJ1-2; 9 nucleotides match TRBD1. Germline trimming cut 2 bases from V and 5 bases from J; bases unmatched to any gene: 9. The CDR3 loop spans 16 amino acids. CDR1 MNHEY and CDR2 SVGAGI come from the germline V gene. This CDR3 reads CASSYTPGTGPYGYTF. The CDR3 bases are TGTGCCAGCAGTTACACTCCAGGGACAGGGCCGTATGGCTACACCTTC.

The V call is TRBV6-4, the J call TRBJ2-3, with D possibly TRBD2 on 7 matching bases. Germline assignment: CDR1 MRHNA and CDR2 SNTAGT. There are 15 residues in the CDR3. V was pared by 3 bases and J by 3 bases, with 13 bases between. CDR3 loop: CASSEGGGATDTQYF. In DNA, the CDR3 is TGTGCCAGCAGTGAAGGAGGGGGGGCTACAGATACGCAGTATTTT.

J is TRBJ1-2 and V is TRBV6-5, with TRBD1 matching 7 bases. V dropped 0 bases and J dropped 4; count of bases not matched to a gene: 5. The length of the CDR3 is 15 residues. CDR1 is MNHEY and CDR2 is SVGAGI in the germline V gene. The CDR3 is CASSYSTQGSYGYTF. The CDR3 nucleotides read TGTGCCAGCAGTTACTCGACACAGGGGTCCTATGGCTACACCTTC.

The J gene is TRBJ2-6, the V gene TRBV9; D gene uncertain. The CDR3 is 15 amino acids. Trimming removed 0 bases from V and 0 bases from J, with 4 bases in between. Germline V gene sequence: CDR1 SGDLS, CDR2 YYNGEE. Here the CDR3 DNA reads TGTGCCAGCAGCGTAGCCGGCTCTGGGGCCAACGTCCTGACTTTC. It codes for CASSVAGSGANVLTF.

This clone turned up a few times. The chain couples TRBV2 to TRBJ2-2; no reliable D call. V dropped 5 bases and J dropped 5 bases, with 9 bases sitting between them. CDR3 size: 13 residues. The germline V gene has CDR1 SNHLY and CDR2 FYNNEI. CDR3 residues: CASSLDPTGELFF. CDR3 nucleotide sequence: TGTGCCAGCAGTCTGGACCCTACCGGGGAGCTGTTTTTT.

The V and J genes are TRBV11-3 and TRBJ2-1; D may be TRBD2 (5 bases). This CDR3 comprises 11 residues. Germline CDR1 and CDR2: SGHNT and YENEEA. Trimming took 2 bases from V and 10 from J, leaving 6 bases between them. CDR3 residues: CASSLRREQFF. DNA for the CDR3: TGTGCCAGCAGCTTAAGGAGGGAGCAGTTCTTC.

The chain carries TRBV28 and TRBJ2-6; possible D gene TRBD2, 5 bases. Germline values: CDR1 MDHEN, CDR2 SYDVKM. CDR3 length equals 16 residues. The V and J ends lost 1 base and 0 bases respectively, with 7 bases between them. The CDR3 DNA reads TGTGCCAGCAGTTTATACGGAGGCTCTGGGGCCAACGTCCTGACTTTC. The encoded protein is CASSLYGGSGANVLTF.

V gene TRBV7-2 combines with J gene TRBJ2-3, with a possible D match to TRBD2 (6 bases). The CDR3 length is 16 residues. Deletions cut 1 base from V and 1 base from J, with 12 bases between. The V gene's germline CDR1 is SGHTA and CDR2 FQGNSA. This CDR3 is CASSLGVSGGTDTQYF. The DNA for the CDR3 is TGTGCCAGCAGCTTAGGGGTTAGCGGAGGCACAGATACGCAGTATTTT.

In its sample, this clone was seen once. The chain uses TRBV6-5 and TRBJ2-1; no reliable D call. This CDR3 contains 15 residues. V was clipped by 5 bases and J by 8 bases, with 19 bases between them. Germline CDR1 is MNHEY and CDR2 is SVGAGI. CDR3 amino acids: CASSPLRGGVYEQFF. CDR3 sequence (DNA): TGTGCCAGCAGTCCCCTGAGAGGCGGTGTATATGAGCAGTTCTTC.

The rearrangement uses TRBV29-1 and TRBJ2-3; maybe TRBD2 (7 bases). From germline, CDR1 is SQVTM and CDR2 ANQGSEA. V was clipped by 6 bases and J by 5 bases, with 15 bases between them. This CDR3 region has 13 residues. The CDR3 DNA follows: TGCAGCGTCCGAGGGGGGAGGGGAGATACGCAGTATTTT. The encoded protein is CSVRGGRGDTQYF.

CDR3 in amino acids: CASSPSLRPSGANVLTF. CDR3 coding DNA: TGTGCCAGCTCACCTTCTCTTCGGCCATCTGGGGCCAACGTCCTGACTTTC. The chain uses TRBV18 and TRBJ2-6; D gene unclear. The germline V and J ends were trimmed by 3 bases and 1 base, with 13 bases remaining between them. The CDR3 runs to 17 residues. Germline-derived CDR1 and CDR2 are KGHSH and LQKENI.

The CDR3 loop is CATDPLEANYGYTF. The CDR3 DNA reads TGTGCCACCGACCCCCTCGAAGCTAACTATGGCTACACCTTC. The chain combines TRBV28 with TRBJ1-2, with D unresolved. The germline CDR1 and CDR2 sequences are MDHEN and SYDVKM. The CDR3 is 14 residues long. V was clipped by 10 bases and J by 0 bases, with 15 bases between them.

This chain connects TRBV5-4 to TRBJ2-1, with 12 bases lining up with TRBD1. This CDR3 contains 20 residues. The V segment lost 3 bases and the J segment 9 bases; nucleotides outside the gene matches: 22. CDR1 and CDR2 (germline): SGHNT, YYREEE (reference sequence). This CDR3 is CASSWVGTGGWDYLSREQFF. CDR3 DNA sequence: TGTGCCAGCAGCTGGGTCGGGACAGGGGGCTGGGACTACCTCAGCCGTGAGCAGTTCTTC.

Here the CDR3 DNA reads TGTGCCAGCAGACCCGACAGCCGGCTAGCCAAAAACATTCAGTACTTC. Translated: CASRPDSRLAKNIQYF. The gene calls are TRBV28 and TRBJ2-4, with D maybe TRBD1 (5 bases). CDR3 size: 16 residues. Looked up from germline, CDR1 is MDHEN and CDR2 is SYDVKM. The V gene lost 6 bases and the J gene lost 0 bases, with 15 bases spanning the gap.

The V and J genes are TRBV28 and TRBJ1-1; D uncertain. Germline V gene data show CDR1 as MDHEN and CDR2 as SYDVKM. The CDR3 loop spans 14 amino acids. Trimming left V 2 bases short and J 0 bases short, with 7 bases between. CDR3 protein: CASSLGGLNTEAFF. DNA of the CDR3: TGTGCCAGCAGTTTAGGCGGACTGAACACTGAAGCTTTCTTT.

In its sample, this clone was seen a few times. V is TRBV9 and J is TRBJ2-1; unclear D gene. Trimming took 0 bases from V and 3 from J, leaving 10 bases between them. The CDR3 extends over 15 amino acids. Germline CDR1 reads SGDLS; CDR2 reads YYNGEE. CDR3 in DNA: TGTGCCAGCAGCGTAGACACGGCCCACTACAATGAGCAGTTCTTC. This sequence encodes CASSVDTAHYNEQFF.

The rearrangement uses TRBV30 and TRBJ1-5; the D gene is possibly TRBD1 (6 bases). CDR1 and CDR2 from the germline V gene are GTSNPN and SVGIG (reference sequence). V was cut by 5 bases and J by 3 bases, with 8 bases left in between. The CDR3 extends over 12 amino acids. The CDR3 protein is CAWDRNNQPQHF. Written as DNA, the CDR3 is TGTGCCTGGGACAGGAACAATCAGCCCCAGCATTTT. Together with reference TRBV30 and TRBJ1-5, the CDR3 gives the full variable domain: SQTIHQWPATLVQPVGSPLSLECTVEGTSNPNLYWYRQAAGRGLQLLFYSVGIGQISSEVPQNLSASRPQDRQFILSSKKLLLSDSGFYLCAWDRNNQPQHFGDGTRLSIL.

This chain connects TRBV18 to TRBJ2-2; TRBD2 agrees at 9 bases. Per the germline V gene, CDR1 is KGHSH and CDR2 is LQKENI. The CDR3 has 18 amino acids. V lost 1 base to trimming and J lost 6 bases; unmatched junction nucleotides: 12. The CDR3 sequence: CASSPRGPPSGVAGELFF. CDR3 DNA sequence: TGTGCCAGCTCACCACGTGGCCCCCCTAGCGGGGTAGCCGGGGAGCTGTTTTTT.

By proportion, this clone is medium-sized (0.01 to 0.1%). The chain has TRBV19 and TRBJ1-3; 9 positions agree with TRBD1. This CDR3 contains 16 residues. Trimming at V came to 3 bases and at J to 3 bases, leaving 6 bases not matched to a gene. CDR1 is LNHDA, CDR2 SQIVND, per germline (reference sequence). The CDR3 loop reads CASSIKGQGFGNTIYF. DNA for the CDR3: TGTGCCAGTAGTATTAAGGGACAGGGTTTTGGAAACACCATATATTTT.

The chain links TRBV4-3 to TRBJ2-1; D is unclear. Germline CDR1 LGHNA, CDR2 YSLEER. This CDR3 has 12 amino acids. V shed 4 bases and J shed 7 bases, with 8 bases lying between them. Written as DNA, the CDR3 is TGCGCCAGCAGCCCCGGCCCAAATGAGCAGTTCTTC. Translating gives CASSPGPNEQFF.

V gene TRBV5-6 combines with J gene TRBJ2-7, with D uncertain. CDR3 length equals 13 residues. Germline V CDR1 and CDR2: SGHDT, YYEEEE. Trimming removed 2 bases from V and 1 base from J, with 7 bases in between. The CDR3, as DNA: TGTGCCAGCAGCTTACAGAGATCCTACGAGCAGTACTTC. This codes for CASSLQRSYEQYF.

This chain joins TRBV28 and TRBJ2-7, with a possible D match to TRBD2 (6 bases). Per germline, CDR1 MDHEN and CDR2 SYDVKM. The CDR3 has 13 residues. V lost 6 bases and J lost 5, with 14 bases in between. In DNA, the CDR3 is TGTGCCAGCAGAGAGTCCGGGAGACACGAGCAGTACTTC. This sequence encodes CASRESGRHEQYF.

The chain has TRBV7-6 and TRBJ2-5; D unclear. V dropped 6 bases and J dropped 4 bases, with 21 bases sitting between them. The germline gives CDR1 SGHVS, CDR2 FNYEAQ. CDR3 length: 16 amino acids. CDR3 protein: CASSSEIGSGRETQYF. In DNA form, the CDR3 reads TGTGCCAGCAGTTCGGAAATAGGATCCGGGCGAGAGACCCAGTACTTC.

Only one count was recorded for this clone. V and J are TRBV30 and TRBJ2-5; perhaps D is TRBD1 or TRBD2 (7 bases each). Germline CDR1 GTSNPN, CDR2 SVGIG (reference sequence). Trimming stripped 2 bases from V and 2 bases from J, with 12 bases between. This CDR3 is 14 amino acids long. CDR3 sequence: CAWSPGGEQETQYF. CDR3 bases: TGTGCCTGGAGTCCAGGGGGGGAACAAGAGACCCAGTACTTC.

The J gene is TRBJ1-1, the V gene TRBV27; D may be TRBD1 (5 bases). The CDR3 runs 15 residues. The germline CDR1 and CDR2 sequences are MNHEY and SMNVEV (reference sequence). Between the trimmed V and J ends, which lost 0 bases and 5 bases, there was a span of 13 bases. For the CDR3, the DNA is TGTGCCAGCAGTTTATCGGTTTCGTGGGGGACTGAAGCTTTCTTT. Its protein product is CASSLSVSWGTEAFF.

This clone showed up just a few times. The rearrangement links TRBV19 to TRBJ2-1, with TRBD1 matching 8 bases. The V gene's germline CDR1 is LNHDA and CDR2 SQIVND (reference sequence). The CDR3 spans 16 residues. Trimming took 5 bases from V and 3 from J; bases not matched to a gene: 9. This CDR3 reads CASSARGHLDYNEQFF. DNA for the CDR3: TGTGCCAGTAGTGCCAGGGGGCATCTAGACTACAATGAGCAGTTCTTC. Full variable domain (missing parts from reference TRBV19 and TRBJ2-1): DGGITQSPKYLFRKEGQNVTLSCEQNLNHDAMYWYRQDPGQGLRLIYYSQIVNDFQKGDIAEGYSVSREKKESFPLTVTSAQKNPTAFYLCASSARGHLDYNEQFFGPGTRLTVL.

J is TRBJ1-1 and V is TRBV2, with D hard to call. Germline CDR1 is SNHLY and CDR2 is FYNNEI. This CDR3 has 13 residues. Trimming left V 8 bases short and J 0 bases short, with 10 bases between. CDR3 amino acids: CASRLTMNTEAFF. Written as DNA, the CDR3 is TGTGCCAGCCGATTGACAATGAACACTGAAGCTTTCTTT.

The sample holds a few counts of this clone. The chain carries TRBV4-3 and TRBJ2-3, with 11 positions matching TRBD1. The CDR3 consists of 16 residues. CDR1 is LGHNA and CDR2 is YSLEER in the germline V gene. V lost 0 bases to trimming and J lost 10 bases; unmatched junction nucleotides: 9. The CDR3 region is CASSQDWTGGASSQYF. In nucleotides, the CDR3 is TGCGCCAGCAGCCAAGATTGGACAGGGGGCGCGAGTTCGCAGTATTTT.